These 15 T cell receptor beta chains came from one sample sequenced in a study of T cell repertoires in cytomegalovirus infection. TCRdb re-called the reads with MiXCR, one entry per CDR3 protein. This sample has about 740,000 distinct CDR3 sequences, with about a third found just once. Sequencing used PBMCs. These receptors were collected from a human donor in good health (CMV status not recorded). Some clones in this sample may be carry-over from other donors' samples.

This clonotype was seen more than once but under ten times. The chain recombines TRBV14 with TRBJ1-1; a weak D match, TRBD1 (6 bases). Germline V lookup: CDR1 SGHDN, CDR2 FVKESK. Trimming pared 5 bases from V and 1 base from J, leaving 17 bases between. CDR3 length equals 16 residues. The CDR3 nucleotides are TGTGCCAGCAGCTACATGGGACACGTCCCGAACACTGAAGCTTTCTTT. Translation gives CASSYMGHVPNTEAFF.

Written as DNA, the CDR3 is TGTGCCAGCAGGTACAGGGGGCAGGTGACCGGGGAGCTGTTTTTT. This codes for CASRYRGQVTGELFF. The gene calls are TRBV28 and TRBJ2-2, with 9 positions matching TRBD1. The CDR3 consists of 15 residues. J was trimmed by 5 bases and V by 6 bases; bases with no gene match: 7. Germline values: CDR1 MDHEN, CDR2 SYDVKM. Looking up the rest from reference TRBV28 and TRBJ2-2 gives the full variable domain: DVKVTQSSRYLVKRTGEKVFLECVQDMDHENMFWYRQDPGLGLRLIYFSYDVKMKEKGDIPEGYSVSREKKERFSLILESASTNQTSMYLCASRYRGQVTGELFFGEGSRLTVL.

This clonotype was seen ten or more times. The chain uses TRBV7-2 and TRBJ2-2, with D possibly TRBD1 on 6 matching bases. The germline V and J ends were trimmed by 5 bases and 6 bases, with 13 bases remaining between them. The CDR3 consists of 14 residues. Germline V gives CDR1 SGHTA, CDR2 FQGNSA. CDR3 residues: CASSRYPGAGELFF. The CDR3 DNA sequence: TGTGCCAGCAGCCGATACCCAGGGGCCGGGGAGCTGTTTTTT.

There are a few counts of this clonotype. The CDR3 protein is CASASGRAQGETQYF. Here the CDR3 DNA reads TGTGCCAGCGCTAGCGGGAGGGCCCAAGGAGAGACCCAGTACTTC. The J gene is TRBJ2-5, the V gene TRBV19, with 12 bases lining up with TRBD2. Germline V gene data show CDR1 as LNHDA and CDR2 as SQIVND (reference sequence). CDR3 size: 15 residues. V dropped 9 bases and J dropped 4; count of bases not matched to a gene: 9.

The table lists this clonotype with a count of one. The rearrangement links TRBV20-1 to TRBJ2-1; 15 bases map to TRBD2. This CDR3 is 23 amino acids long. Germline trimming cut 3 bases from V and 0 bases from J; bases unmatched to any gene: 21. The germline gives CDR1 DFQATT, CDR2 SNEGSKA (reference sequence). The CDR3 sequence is CSARGPGLAGGNLRPSSYNEQFF. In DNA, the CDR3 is TGCAGTGCTAGGGGCCCGGGACTAGCGGGAGGAAACCTCCGACCCAGCTCCTACAATGAGCAGTTCTTC.

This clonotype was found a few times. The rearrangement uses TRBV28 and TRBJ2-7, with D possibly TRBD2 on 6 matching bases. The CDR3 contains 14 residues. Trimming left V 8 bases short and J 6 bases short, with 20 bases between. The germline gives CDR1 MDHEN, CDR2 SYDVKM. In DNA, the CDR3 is TGTGCCAGCCGAGAGCGGGCCGGGTCGACCGAGCAGTACTTC. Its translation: CASRERAGSTEQYF.

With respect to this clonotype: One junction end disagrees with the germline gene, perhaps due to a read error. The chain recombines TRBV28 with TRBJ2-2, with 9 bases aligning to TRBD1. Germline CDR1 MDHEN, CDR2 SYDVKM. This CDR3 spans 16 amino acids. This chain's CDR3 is CSSSLRRDRVPGELFF. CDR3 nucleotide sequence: TGTTCCAGCAGCCTCCGCCGGGACAGGGTTCCTGGGGAGCTGTTTTTT.

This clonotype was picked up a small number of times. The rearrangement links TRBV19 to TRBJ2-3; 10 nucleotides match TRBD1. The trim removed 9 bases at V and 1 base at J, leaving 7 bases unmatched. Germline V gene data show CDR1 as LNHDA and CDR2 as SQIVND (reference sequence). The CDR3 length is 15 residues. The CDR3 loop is CASSIGTGGTDTQYF. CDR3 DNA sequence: TGTGCCAGCTCTATCGGGACAGGGGGCACAGATACGCAGTATTTT.

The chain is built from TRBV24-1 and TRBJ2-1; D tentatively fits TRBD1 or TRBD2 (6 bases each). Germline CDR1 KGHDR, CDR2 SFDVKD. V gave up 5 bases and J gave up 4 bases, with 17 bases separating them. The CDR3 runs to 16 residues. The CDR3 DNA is TGTGCCACCAGTGGGGGGGCCCAAGGGGGTTACAATGAGCAGTTCTTC. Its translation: CATSGGAQGGYNEQFF.

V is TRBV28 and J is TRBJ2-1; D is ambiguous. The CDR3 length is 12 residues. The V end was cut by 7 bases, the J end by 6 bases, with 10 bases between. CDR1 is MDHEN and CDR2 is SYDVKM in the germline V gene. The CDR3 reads CASTPPSNEQFF. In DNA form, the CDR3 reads TGTGCCAGCACCCCCCCAAGCAATGAGCAGTTCTTC.

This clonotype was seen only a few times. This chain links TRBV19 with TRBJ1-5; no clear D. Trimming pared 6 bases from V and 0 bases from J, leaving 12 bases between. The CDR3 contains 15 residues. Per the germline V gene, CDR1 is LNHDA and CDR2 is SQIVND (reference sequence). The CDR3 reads CASSQTVYSNQPQHF. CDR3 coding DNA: TGTGCCAGTAGCCAGACGGTTTATAGCAATCAGCCCCAGCATTTT.

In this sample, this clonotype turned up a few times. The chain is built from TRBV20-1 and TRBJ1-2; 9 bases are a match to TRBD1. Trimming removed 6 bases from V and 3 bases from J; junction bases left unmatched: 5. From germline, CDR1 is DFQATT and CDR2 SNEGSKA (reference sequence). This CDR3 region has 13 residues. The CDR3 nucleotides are TGCAGTGCGACCCGGGACAGGGACTATGGCTACACCTTC. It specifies CSATRDRDYGYTF.

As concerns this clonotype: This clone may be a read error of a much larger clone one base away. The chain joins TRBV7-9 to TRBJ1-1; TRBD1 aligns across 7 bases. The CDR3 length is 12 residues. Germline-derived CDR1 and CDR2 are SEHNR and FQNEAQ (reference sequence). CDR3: CASSFGTDEDFF. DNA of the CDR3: TGTGCCAGCAGCTTCGGGACAGATGAAGATTTCTTT.

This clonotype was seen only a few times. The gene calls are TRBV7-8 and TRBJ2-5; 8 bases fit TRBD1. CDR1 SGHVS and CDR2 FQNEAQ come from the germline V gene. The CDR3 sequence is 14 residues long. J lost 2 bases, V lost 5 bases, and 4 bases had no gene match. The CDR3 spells CASSPHRGQETQYF. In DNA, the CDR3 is TGTGCCAGCAGCCCACACAGGGGGCAAGAGACCCAGTACTTC.

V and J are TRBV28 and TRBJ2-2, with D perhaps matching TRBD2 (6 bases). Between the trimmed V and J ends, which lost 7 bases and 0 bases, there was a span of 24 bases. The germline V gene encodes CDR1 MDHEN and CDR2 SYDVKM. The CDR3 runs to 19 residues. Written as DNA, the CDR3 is TGTGCCAGCATCCGGGCGGACTATCGAAGGTTTGCGAACACCGGGGAGCTGTTTTTT. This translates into CASIRADYRRFANTGELFF.